This T cell receptor (beta chain) was sequenced in a study of blood T cell repertoires in COVID-19. Per the original methods: By means of reference gene primer amplification, nucleated cell counts were estimated. Assay: immunoSEQ multiplex PCR; the TCRdb copy retains only in-frame clones and omits some. That table furnishes V, J and clone size, whereas the DNA furnished D and trimming. The sample shows around 140,000 clones, roughly 89% of them seen only once. V dropped 5 bases and J dropped 7; count of bases not matched to a gene: 4. This CDR3 region has 14 residues. Germline CDR1 is SEHNR and CDR2 is FQNEAQ (reference sequence).

The chain employs TRBV7-9 and TRBJ2-7; 14 nucleotides agree with TRBD2. The TCR was taken from a woman between 50 and 59 years old with acute or convalescent COVID-19. The sequencing sample was made of peripheral blood. This CDR3 reads CASSLGLAGEEQYF. DNA for the CDR3: TGTGCCAGCAGCCTGGGACTAGCGGGAGAAGAGCAGTACTTC.